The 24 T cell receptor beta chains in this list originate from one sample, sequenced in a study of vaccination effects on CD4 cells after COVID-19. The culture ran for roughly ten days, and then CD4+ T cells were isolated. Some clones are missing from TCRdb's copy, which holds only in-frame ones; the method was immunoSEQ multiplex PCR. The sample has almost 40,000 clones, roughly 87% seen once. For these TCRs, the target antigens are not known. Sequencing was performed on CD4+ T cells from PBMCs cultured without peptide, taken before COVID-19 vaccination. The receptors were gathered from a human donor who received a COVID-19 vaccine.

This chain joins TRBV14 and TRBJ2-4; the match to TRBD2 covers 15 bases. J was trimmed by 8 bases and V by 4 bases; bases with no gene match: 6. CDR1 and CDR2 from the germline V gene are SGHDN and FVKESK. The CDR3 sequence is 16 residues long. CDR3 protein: CASSPTGLAGGHIQYF. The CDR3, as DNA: TGTGCCAGCAGCCCGACGGGACTAGCGGGGGGTCACATTCAGTACTTC.

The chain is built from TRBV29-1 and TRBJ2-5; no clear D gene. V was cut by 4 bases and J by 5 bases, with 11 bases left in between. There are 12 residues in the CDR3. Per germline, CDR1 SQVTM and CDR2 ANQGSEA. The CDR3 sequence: CSVGRLGETQYF. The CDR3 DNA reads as TGCAGCGTTGGTCGGTTGGGGGAGACCCAGTACTTC.

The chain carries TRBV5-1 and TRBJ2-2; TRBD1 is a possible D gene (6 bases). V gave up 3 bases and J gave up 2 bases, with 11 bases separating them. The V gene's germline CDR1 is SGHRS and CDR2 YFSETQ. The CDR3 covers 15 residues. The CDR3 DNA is TGCGCCAGCAGCTGGGGACAAGTTAACACCGGGGAGCTGTTTTTT. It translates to CASSWGQVNTGELFF.

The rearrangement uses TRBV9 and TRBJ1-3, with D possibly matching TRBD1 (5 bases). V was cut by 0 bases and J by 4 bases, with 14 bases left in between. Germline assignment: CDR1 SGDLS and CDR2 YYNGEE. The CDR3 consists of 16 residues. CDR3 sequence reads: CASSVGGGGSGNTIYF. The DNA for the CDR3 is TGTGCCAGCAGCGTAGGGGGTGGGGGGTCAGGAAACACCATATATTTT.

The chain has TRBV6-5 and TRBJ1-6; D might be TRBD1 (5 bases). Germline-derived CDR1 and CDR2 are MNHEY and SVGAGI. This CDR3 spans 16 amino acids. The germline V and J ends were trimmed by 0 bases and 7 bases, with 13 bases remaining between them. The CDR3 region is CASSYSPQGNNSPLHF. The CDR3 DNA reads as TGTGCCAGCAGTTACTCCCCCCAGGGAAACAATTCACCCCTCCACTTT.

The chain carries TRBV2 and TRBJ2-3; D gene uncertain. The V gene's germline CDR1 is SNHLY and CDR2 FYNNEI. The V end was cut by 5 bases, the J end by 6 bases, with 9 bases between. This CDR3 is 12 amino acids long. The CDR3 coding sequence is TGTGCCAGCAGTCTGCTGGTGGATACGCAGTATTTT. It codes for CASSLLVDTQYF.

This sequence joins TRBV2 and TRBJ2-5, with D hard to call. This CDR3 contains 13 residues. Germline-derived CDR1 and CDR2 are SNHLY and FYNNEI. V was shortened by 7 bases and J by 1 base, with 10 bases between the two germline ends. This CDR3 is CASTGRSQETQYF. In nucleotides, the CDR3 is TGTGCCAGCACTGGACGGAGCCAAGAGACCCAGTACTTC.

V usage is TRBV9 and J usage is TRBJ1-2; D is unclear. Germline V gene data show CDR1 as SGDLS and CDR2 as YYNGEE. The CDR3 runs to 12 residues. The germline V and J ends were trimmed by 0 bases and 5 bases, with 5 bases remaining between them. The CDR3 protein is CASSVGEYGYTF. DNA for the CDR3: TGTGCCAGCAGCGTAGGAGAGTATGGCTACACCTTC. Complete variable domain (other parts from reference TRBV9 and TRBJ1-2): DSGVTQTPKHLITATGQRVTLRCSPRSGDLSVYWYQQSLDQGLQFLIQYYNGEERAKGNILERFSAQQFPDLHSELNLSSLELGDSALYFCASSVGEYGYTFGSGTRLTVV.

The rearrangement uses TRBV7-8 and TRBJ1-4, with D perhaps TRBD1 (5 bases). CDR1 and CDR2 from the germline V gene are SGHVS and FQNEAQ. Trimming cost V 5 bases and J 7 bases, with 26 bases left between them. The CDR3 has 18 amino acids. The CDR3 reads CASSLKIRTLGGGEKLFF. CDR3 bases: TGTGCCAGCAGCCTAAAAATAAGGACCCTCGGCGGGGGTGAAAAACTGTTTTTT.

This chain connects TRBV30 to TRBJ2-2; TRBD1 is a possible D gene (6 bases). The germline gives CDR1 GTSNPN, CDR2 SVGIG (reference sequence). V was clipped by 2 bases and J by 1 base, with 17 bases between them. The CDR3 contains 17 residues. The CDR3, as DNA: TGTGCCTGGAGTCTCACGTTTTGGGGGCTGAACACCGGGGAGCTGTTTTTT. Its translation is CAWSLTFWGLNTGELFF.

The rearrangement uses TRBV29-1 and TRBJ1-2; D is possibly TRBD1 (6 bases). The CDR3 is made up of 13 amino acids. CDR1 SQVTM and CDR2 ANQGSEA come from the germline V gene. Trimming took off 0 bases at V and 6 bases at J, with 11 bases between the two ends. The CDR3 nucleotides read TGCAGCGTTGAAGATCGCGCAGGGGATGGCTACACCTTC. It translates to CSVEDRAGDGYTF.

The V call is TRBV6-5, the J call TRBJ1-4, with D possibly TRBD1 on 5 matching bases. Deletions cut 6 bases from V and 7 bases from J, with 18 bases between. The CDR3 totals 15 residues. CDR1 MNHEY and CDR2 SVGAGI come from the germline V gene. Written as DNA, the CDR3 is TGTGCCAGCAGCTATGGGGACTTCTTAGGTGAAAAACTGTTTTTT. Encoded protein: CASSYGDFLGEKLFF.

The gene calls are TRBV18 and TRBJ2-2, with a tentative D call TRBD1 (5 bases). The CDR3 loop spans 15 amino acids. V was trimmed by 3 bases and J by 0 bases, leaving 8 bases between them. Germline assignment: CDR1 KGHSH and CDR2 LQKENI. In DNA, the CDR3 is TGTGCCAGCTCACCCCGGACAACGAACACCGGGGAGCTGTTTTTT. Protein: CASSPRTTNTGELFF.

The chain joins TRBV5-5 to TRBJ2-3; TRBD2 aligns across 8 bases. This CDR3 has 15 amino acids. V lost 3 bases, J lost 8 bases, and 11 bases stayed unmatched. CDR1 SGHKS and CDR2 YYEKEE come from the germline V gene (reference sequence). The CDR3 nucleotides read TGTGCCAGCAGCTCGGCGGGGGGCCCTTATGTTACGCAGTATTTT. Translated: CASSSAGGPYVTQYF.

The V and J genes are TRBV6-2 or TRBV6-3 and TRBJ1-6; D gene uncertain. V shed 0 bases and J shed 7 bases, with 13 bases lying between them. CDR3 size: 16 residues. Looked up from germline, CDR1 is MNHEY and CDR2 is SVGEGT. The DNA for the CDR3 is TGTGCCAGCAGTTACTCGAATGGTTTGGAGAATTCACCCCTCCACTTT. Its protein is CASSYSNGLENSPLHF.

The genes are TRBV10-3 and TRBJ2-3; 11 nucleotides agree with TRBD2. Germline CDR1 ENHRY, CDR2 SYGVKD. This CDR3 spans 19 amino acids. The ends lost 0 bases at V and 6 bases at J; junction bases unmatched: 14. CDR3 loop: CAISESTFKTSGVRDTQYF. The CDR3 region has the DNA TGTGCCATCAGTGAGTCGACTTTCAAGACTAGCGGGGTGAGGGATACGCAGTATTTT.

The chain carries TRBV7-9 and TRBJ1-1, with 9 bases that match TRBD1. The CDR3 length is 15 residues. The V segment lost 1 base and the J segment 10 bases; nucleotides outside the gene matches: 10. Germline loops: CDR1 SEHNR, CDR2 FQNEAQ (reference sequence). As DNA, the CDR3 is TGTGCCAGCAGCTTAGGGGGACAGGGAGAAAGGAGAGCTTTCTTT. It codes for CASSLGGQGERRAFF.

The CDR3 reads CASSLEVRGYEQYV. CDR3 bases: TGTGCCAGCAGCTTAGAGGTGCGGGGATACGAGCAGTACGTC. The rearrangement joins TRBV7-2 to TRBJ2-7; D may be TRBD2 (6 bases). Germline-derived CDR1 and CDR2 are SGHTA and FQGNSA. The ends were cut back, 1 base at V and 4 bases at J, with 11 bases in the middle. CDR3 length equals 14 residues.

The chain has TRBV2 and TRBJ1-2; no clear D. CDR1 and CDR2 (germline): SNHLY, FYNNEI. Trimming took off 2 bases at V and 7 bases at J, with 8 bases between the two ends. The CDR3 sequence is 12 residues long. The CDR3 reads CASSERFGGYTF. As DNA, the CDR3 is TGTGCCAGCAGTGAACGGTTCGGTGGCTACACCTTC.

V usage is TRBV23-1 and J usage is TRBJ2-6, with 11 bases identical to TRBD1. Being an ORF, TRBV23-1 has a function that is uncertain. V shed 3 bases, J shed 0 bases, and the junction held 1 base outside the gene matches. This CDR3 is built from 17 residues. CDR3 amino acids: CASSQGQGGSGANVLTF. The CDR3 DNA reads TGCGCCAGCAGTCAGGGACAGGGGGGCTCTGGGGCCAACGTCCTGACTTTC.

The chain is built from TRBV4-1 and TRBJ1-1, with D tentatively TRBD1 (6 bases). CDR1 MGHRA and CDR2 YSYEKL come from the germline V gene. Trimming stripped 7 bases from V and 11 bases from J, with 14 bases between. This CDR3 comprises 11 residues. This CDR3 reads CASTQGLWAFF. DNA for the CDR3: TGCGCCAGCACCCAGGGGTTGTGGGCTTTCTTT.

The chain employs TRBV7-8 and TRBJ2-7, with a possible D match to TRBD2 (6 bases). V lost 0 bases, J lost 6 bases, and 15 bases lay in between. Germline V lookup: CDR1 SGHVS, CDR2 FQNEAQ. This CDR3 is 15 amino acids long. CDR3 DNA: TGTGCCAGCAGCTTAGCGGCGGAGGGGCCCAGCGAGCAGTACGTC. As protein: CASSLAAEGPSEQYV.

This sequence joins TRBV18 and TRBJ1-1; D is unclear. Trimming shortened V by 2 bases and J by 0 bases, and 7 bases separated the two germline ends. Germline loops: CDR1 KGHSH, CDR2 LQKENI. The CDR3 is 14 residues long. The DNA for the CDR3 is TGTGCCAGCTCACCAGACGGGTTGAACACTGAAGCTTTCTTT. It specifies CASSPDGLNTEAFF.

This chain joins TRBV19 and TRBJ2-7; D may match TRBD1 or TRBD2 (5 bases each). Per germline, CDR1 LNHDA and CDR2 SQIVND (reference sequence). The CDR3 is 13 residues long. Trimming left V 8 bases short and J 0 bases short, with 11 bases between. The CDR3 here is CASSGQGSYEQYV. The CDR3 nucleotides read TGTGCCAGTTCGGGGCAGGGCTCCTACGAGCAGTACGTC.